The 8 T cell receptor beta chains below were found in one sample sequenced in a study of blood T cell repertoires in COVID-19. Libraries were prepared by immunoSEQ multiplex PCR; TCRdb keeps only in-frame clonotypes and omits some of them. The table records 76,000 or so clones, 85% to 90% of them present only once. Input material: peripheral blood. Receptors originate from a man aged 80 or over in a cohort sampled during active COVID-19.

The chain joins TRBV4-1 to TRBJ2-5; TRBD2 matches at 16 bases. V shed 8 bases and J 4 bases; nucleotides not matched to a gene: 13. Germline V lookup: CDR1 MGHRA, CDR2 YSYEKL. This CDR3 spans 18 amino acids. The CDR3 DNA is TGCGCCAGCGCCCACCGGGGGACTAGCGGGGGGGCGGGAGAGACCCAGTACTTC. Translating gives CASAHRGTSGGAGETQYF.

The chain is built from TRBV5-1 and TRBJ2-3; no reliable D call. In germline, CDR1 is SGHRS, CDR2 YFSETQ. Between the trimmed V and J ends, which lost 0 bases and 4 bases, there was a span of 12 bases. CDR3 length: 15 amino acids. CDR3 DNA: TGCGCCAGCAGCTTGGCCTCAGTAATCGCAGATACGCAGTATTTT. Its protein product is CASSLASVIADTQYF.

The V call is TRBV5-1, the J call TRBJ2-3, with a tentative D call TRBD2 (5 bases). This CDR3 region has 14 residues. V was trimmed by 0 bases and J by 5 bases, leaving 10 bases between them. Germline CDR1 reads SGHRS; CDR2 reads YFSETQ. The CDR3 DNA sequence: TGCGCCAGCAGCTTGGATAGCGTTGGAGATACGCAGTATTTT. Translation: CASSLDSVGDTQYF.

The chain combines TRBV15 with TRBJ2-3; tentatively, D is TRBD2 (5 bases). The germline V gene encodes CDR1 LNHNV and CDR2 YYDKDF (reference sequence). CDR3 length: 15 residues. V lost 5 bases and J lost 2, with 14 bases in between. Here the CDR3 DNA reads TGTGCCACCAGCGCCCGGGGAGAACACACAGATACGCAGTATTTT. It codes for CATSARGEHTDTQYF.

V gene TRBV5-1 combines with J gene TRBJ2-2; 7 bases align to TRBD1. Germline V lookup: CDR1 SGHRS, CDR2 YFSETQ. The CDR3 consists of 15 residues. V dropped 2 bases and J dropped 4; count of bases not matched to a gene: 5. CDR3 amino acids: CASSFTGVSTGELFF. The CDR3 DNA is TGCGCCAGCAGCTTTACAGGGGTGAGCACCGGGGAGCTGTTTTTT.

This clone appeared once. The rearrangement links TRBV19 to TRBJ1-2; no clear D. CDR1 LNHDA and CDR2 SQIVND come from the germline V gene (reference sequence). The CDR3 sequence is 13 residues long. V was pared by 3 bases and J by 5 bases, with 10 bases between. CDR3 residues: CASSINREYGYTF. CDR3 nucleotide sequence: TGTGCCAGTAGTATCAACAGAGAGTATGGCTACACCTTC.

This clone was detected a few times. The chain employs TRBV3-1 (or the pseudogene TRBV3-2) and TRBJ1-5; 8 positions match TRBD1. The germline gives CDR1 LGHDT, CDR2 YNNKEL (reference sequence). V shed 1 base, J shed 7 bases, and the junction held 6 bases outside the gene matches. The CDR3 has 15 amino acids. CDR3: CASSQVAGQGQPQHF. In DNA, the CDR3 is TGTGCCAGCAGCCAAGTGGCCGGACAGGGACAGCCCCAGCATTTT.

A single count supports this clone. V gene TRBV5-4 combines with J gene TRBJ1-6; 8 bases line up with TRBD1. Looked up from germline, CDR1 is SGHNT and CDR2 is YYREEE (reference sequence). The ends lost 0 bases at V and 6 bases at J; junction bases unmatched: 2. This CDR3 comprises 15 residues. The CDR3 sequence: CASSLVTGGNSPLHF. CDR3 nucleotide sequence: TGTGCCAGCAGCTTGGTAACAGGGGGTAATTCACCCCTCCACTTT.